This T cell receptor (beta chain) was sequenced in a study of response to subunit inactivated influenza vaccine. Broader study findings: Few additional T cells are recruited per seasonal influenza vaccination, authors suggested.

CDR1 and CDR2 from the germline V gene are MNHEY and SVGEGT. This CDR3 contains 14 residues. V was cut by 5 bases and J by 7 bases, with 15 bases left in between. This clonotype has just a few counts. What it recognizes is unknown. From the RT-PCR reads, TCRdb called clonotypes with MiXCR, one entry per CDR3 protein. The sample lists roughly 650,000 distinct CDR3 sequences; less than 15% were seen once. The chain has TRBV6-2 or TRBV6-3 and TRBJ2-4; D is undetermined. The sequenced sample was PBMCs from blood, obtained roughly 2 weeks before vaccination. The origin of this receptor is a man aged 50-60 years who received an inactivated influenza vaccine. CDR3 in amino acids: CASSLTPRLNIQYF. The CDR3 nucleotides are TGTGCCAGCAGTCTGACTCCGCGTCTGAACATTCAGTACTTC.